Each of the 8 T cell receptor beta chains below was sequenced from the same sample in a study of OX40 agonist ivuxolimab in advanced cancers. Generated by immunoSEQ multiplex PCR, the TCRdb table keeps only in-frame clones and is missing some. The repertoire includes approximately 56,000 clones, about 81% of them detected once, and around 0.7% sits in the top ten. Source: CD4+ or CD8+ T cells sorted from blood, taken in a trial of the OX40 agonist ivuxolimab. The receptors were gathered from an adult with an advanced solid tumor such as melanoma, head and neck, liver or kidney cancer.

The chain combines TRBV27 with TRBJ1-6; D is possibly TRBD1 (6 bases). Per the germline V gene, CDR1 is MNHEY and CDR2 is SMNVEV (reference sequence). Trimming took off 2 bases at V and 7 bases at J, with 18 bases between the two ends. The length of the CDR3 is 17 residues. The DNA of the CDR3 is TGTGCCAGCAGTTTACTCCTCGGGGAGGGGGGAAATTCACCCCTCCACTTT. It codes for CASSLLLGEGGNSPLHF.

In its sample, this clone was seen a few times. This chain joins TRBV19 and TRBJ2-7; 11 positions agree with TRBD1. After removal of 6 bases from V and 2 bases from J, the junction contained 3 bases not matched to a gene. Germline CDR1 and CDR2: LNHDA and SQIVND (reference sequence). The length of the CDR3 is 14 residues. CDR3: CASSEDRGPYEQYF. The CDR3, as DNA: TGTGCCAGTAGCGAGGACAGGGGGCCCTACGAGCAGTACTTC.

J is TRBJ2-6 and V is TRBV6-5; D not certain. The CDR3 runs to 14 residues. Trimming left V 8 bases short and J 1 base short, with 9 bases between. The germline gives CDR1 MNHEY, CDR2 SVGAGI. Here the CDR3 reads CASHLGSGANVLTF. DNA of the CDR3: TGTGCCAGCCATCTGGGGTCTGGGGCCAACGTCCTGACTTTC.

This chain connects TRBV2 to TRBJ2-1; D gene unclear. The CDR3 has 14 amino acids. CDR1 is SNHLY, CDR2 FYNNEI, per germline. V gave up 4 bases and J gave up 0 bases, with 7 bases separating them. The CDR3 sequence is CASSGGSSYNEQFF. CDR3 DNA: TGTGCCAGCAGTGGAGGTAGCTCCTACAATGAGCAGTTCTTC.

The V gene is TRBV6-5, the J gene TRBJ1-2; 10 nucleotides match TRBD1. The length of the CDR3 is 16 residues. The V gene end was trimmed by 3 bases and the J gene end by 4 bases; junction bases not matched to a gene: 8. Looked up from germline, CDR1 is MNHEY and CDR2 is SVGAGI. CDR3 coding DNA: TGTGCCAGCAGTTATGTAAGGACAGGGGGTAGCTATGGCTACACCTTC. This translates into CASSYVRTGGSYGYTF.

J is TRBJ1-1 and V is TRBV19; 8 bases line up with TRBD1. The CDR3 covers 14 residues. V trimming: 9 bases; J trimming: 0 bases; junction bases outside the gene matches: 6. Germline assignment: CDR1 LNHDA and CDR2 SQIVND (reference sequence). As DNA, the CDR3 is TGTGCCAGCAACCGGGACAGGATGAACACTGAAGCTTTCTTT. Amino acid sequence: CASNRDRMNTEAFF.

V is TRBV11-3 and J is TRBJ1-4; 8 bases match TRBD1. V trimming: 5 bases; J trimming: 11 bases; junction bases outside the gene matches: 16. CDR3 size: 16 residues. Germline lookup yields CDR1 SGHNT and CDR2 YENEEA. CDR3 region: CASSPGAGQGGGKLFF. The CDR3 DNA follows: TGTGCCAGCAGCCCAGGGGCCGGACAGGGAGGGGGGAAACTGTTTTTT.

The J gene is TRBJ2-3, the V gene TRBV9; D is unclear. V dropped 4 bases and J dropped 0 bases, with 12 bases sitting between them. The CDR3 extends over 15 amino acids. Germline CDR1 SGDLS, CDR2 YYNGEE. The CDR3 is CASSKDAGSTDTQYF. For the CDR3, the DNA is TGTGCCAGCAGCAAGGACGCTGGCAGCACAGATACGCAGTATTTT.